Presented here are 8 T cell receptor beta chains from one specimen sequenced in a study of blood T cell repertoires in COVID-19. Here immunoSEQ multiplex PCR was the method, and the copy in TCRdb shows in-frame clones only, minus some. The data hold under 150,000 clones, with over 80% observed a single time. Sequenced material: peripheral blood. Source of these receptors: a man aged 45-60 years with active COVID-19.

The chain links TRBV5-6 to TRBJ2-5, with 8 bases that match TRBD1. Germline CDR1 and CDR2: SGHDT and YYEEEE. The V and J ends lost 1 base and 2 bases, in that order; junction bases with no gene match: 7. The CDR3 contains 16 residues. The CDR3, as DNA: TGTGCCAGCAGCTTGATCAGGGGGCTACTTCAAGAGACCCAGTACTTC. Its protein product is CASSLIRGLLQETQYF.

The chain is built from TRBV6-6 and TRBJ2-3; 9 positions match TRBD2. The CDR3 sequence is 13 residues long. Trimming cost V 6 bases and J 8 bases; bases outside gene matches: 6. The germline V gene encodes CDR1 MNHNY and CDR2 SVGAGI (reference sequence). The CDR3 loop is CASSPSGGSTQYF. CDR3 nucleotide sequence: TGTGCCAGCAGCCCAAGCGGGGGGAGTACGCAGTATTTT.

This sequence joins TRBV20-1 and TRBJ2-7, with 7 bases fitting TRBD2. Germline-derived CDR1 and CDR2 are DFQATT and SNEGSKA (reference sequence). The CDR3 spans 11 residues. V shed 3 bases, J shed 4 bases, and the junction held 0 bases outside the gene matches. CDR3 in DNA: TGCAGTGCTAGCGGGGGGTACGAGCAGTACTTC. Protein: CSASGGYEQYF.

Only a few counts were recorded for this clone. The chain joins TRBV2 to TRBJ1-5; 7 bases map to TRBD1. This CDR3 has 17 residues. The J segment lost 1 base and the V segment lost 7 bases, leaving 13 bases of the junction unmatched. Germline-derived CDR1 and CDR2 are SNHLY and FYNNEI. The CDR3 loop is CASKLSTGSVSNQPQHF. The CDR3 DNA sequence: TGTGCCAGCAAGCTCTCGACAGGGTCGGTAAGCAATCAGCCCCAGCATTTT.

The V and J genes are TRBV27 and TRBJ1-5; tentatively, D is TRBD1 (5 bases). With 1 base removed from V and 5 bases from J, the gap between germline ends came to 12 bases. The CDR3 extends over 15 amino acids. Germline-derived CDR1 and CDR2 are MNHEY and SMNVEV (reference sequence). The CDR3 DNA follows: TGTGCCAGCAGTTTATACTCAGGGAGGGATCAGCCCCAGCATTTT. It codes for CASSLYSGRDQPQHF.

V is TRBV5-6 and J is TRBJ1-1; 7 nucleotides match TRBD1. Trimming took 3 bases from V and 6 from J; bases not matched to a gene: 5. Germline V lookup: CDR1 SGHDT, CDR2 YYEEEE. The CDR3 totals 13 residues. This CDR3 reads CASSSQGFAEAFF. The CDR3 nucleotides are TGTGCCAGCAGCTCACAGGGGTTTGCTGAAGCTTTCTTT.

The chain couples TRBV23-1 to TRBJ2-7; D is ambiguous. TRBV23-1 is noted as an ORF with a role that remains uncertain. This CDR3 comprises 13 residues. Deletions cut 1 base from V and 1 base from J, with 5 bases between. CDR3 sequence reads: CASSQFSSYEQYF. The CDR3 nucleotides read TGCGCCAGCAGTCAATTCTCTTCCTACGAGCAGTACTTC.

This clone was recorded once. The V call is TRBV7-9, the J call TRBJ2-3; maybe TRBD2 (6 bases). This CDR3 spans 14 amino acids. V gave up 5 bases and J gave up 10 bases, with 19 bases separating them. Germline V gene lookup returns CDR1 SEHNR and CDR2 FQNEAQ (reference sequence). The CDR3 protein is CASSQAAGLLAQYF. CDR3 DNA: TGTGCCAGCAGCCAGGCGGCGGGACTTCTCGCGCAGTATTTT.